A single sample is the source of the 6 T cell receptor beta chains below, sequenced in a study of molecular identifiers for immune sequencing clone quantification. TCRdb re-called the PCR reads with MiXCR, one entry per CDR3 protein. The data contain around 460,000 distinct CDR3 sequences, about a quarter of them seen just once; the ten biggest clones take up 0.76%. The sequencing input was naive CD8+ T cells from blood, with Jurkat cell RNA spiked in. Specified subset: FACS-sorted CD8+CD4-CCR7+CD45RA+ naive T cells. These receptors all come from a human donor in good health. Some libraries in this study had Jurkat cell RNA spiked in.

J is TRBJ1-2 and V is TRBV7-9; TRBD1 aligns across 7 bases. Germline values: CDR1 SEHNR, CDR2 FQNEAQ (reference sequence). The CDR3 loop spans 14 amino acids. V shed 5 bases and J 4 bases; nucleotides not matched to a gene: 7. CDR3 sequence reads: CASSPAGGIYGYTF. Written as DNA, the CDR3 is TGTGCCAGCAGCCCCGCAGGGGGAATCTATGGCTACACCTTC.

The chain is built from TRBV4-3 and TRBJ2-3; no reliable D call. Between the trimmed V and J ends, which lost 0 bases and 5 bases, there was a span of 12 bases. Germline V lookup: CDR1 LGHNA, CDR2 YSLEER. CDR3 size: 15 residues. CDR3 nucleotide sequence: TGCGCCAGCAGCCAAGAAGGTTATTGGGAAGATACGCAGTATTTT. It translates to CASSQEGYWEDTQYF.

This CDR3 is CASSQGPGQMNTEAFF. CDR3 in DNA: TGCGCCAGCAGCCAAGGACCGGGACAGATGAACACTGAAGCTTTCTTT. The genes are TRBV4-1 and TRBJ1-1, with TRBD1 matching 7 bases. This CDR3 is built from 16 residues. Germline V gene lookup returns CDR1 MGHRA and CDR2 YSYEKL. The ends lost 1 base at V and 0 bases at J; junction bases unmatched: 5.

This clonotype has just a few counts. The chain carries TRBV5-4 and TRBJ2-3, with a weak D call TRBD2 (6 bases). The CDR3 loop spans 16 amino acids. Germline CDR1 and CDR2: SGHNT and YYREEE (reference sequence). Between the trimmed V and J ends, which lost 3 bases and 5 bases, there was a span of 19 bases. The CDR3 DNA reads as TGTGCCAGCAGCTCACGGGGGACTGATGTGAAAGATACGCAGTATTTT. As protein: CASSSRGTDVKDTQYF.

Turning to this clonotype: This may stem from a read error, because a much larger clone lies one nucleotide away. The chain has TRBV12-3 or TRBV12-4 and TRBJ2-2, with TRBD1 identical over 8 bases. This CDR3 region has 14 residues. The CDR3 region is CASSLGTGTGELLF. CDR3 DNA sequence: TGTGCCAGCAGTTTGGGGACAGGCACCGGGGAGCTGCTTTTT.

This clonotype has just a few counts. The chain is built from TRBV27 and TRBJ2-2; a possible D gene is TRBD2 (6 bases). Germline CDR1 and CDR2: MNHEY and SMNVEV (reference sequence). Trimming cost V 2 bases and J 1 base, with 8 bases left between them. The CDR3 is made up of 15 amino acids. This CDR3 is CASSLIAVNTGELFF. The CDR3 nucleotides are TGTGCCAGCAGTTTAATAGCGGTGAACACCGGGGAGCTGTTTTTT.